This TCR beta chain was found in a study of CD8+ T cells in alopecia areata. This CDR3 comprises 15 residues. Trimming took off 3 bases at V and 1 base at J, with 10 bases between the two ends. Study-level points and caveats: Sequence data from scalp samples additionally include resident alphabeta T cells of normal skin. Clarity of TCR sharing across patients fell short of that in mice, possibly HLA-related. Lesional tissue from the scalp (especially in alopecia totalis/universalis) showed higher clonality than normal scalp.

This clone was observed a handful of times. Its specificity is unknown. The authors extracted RNA and reverse transcribed it into cDNA as the sequencing template. TCRdb keeps only in-frame clones here, not all; method: immunoSEQ multiplex PCR. Of around 190,000 clones in the sample, roughly 50% were seen once. The sequenced sample was CD8+ T cells sorted from blood. The sequence was obtained from a human donor in good health. This chain links TRBV23-1 with TRBJ1-5; no definite D call. TRBV23-1 qualifies as an ORF whose function is uncertain. The DNA of the CDR3 is TGCGCCAGCAGTCAGCCTTTTGCCAGCAATCAGCCCCAGCATTTT. It codes for CASSQPFASNQPQHF.